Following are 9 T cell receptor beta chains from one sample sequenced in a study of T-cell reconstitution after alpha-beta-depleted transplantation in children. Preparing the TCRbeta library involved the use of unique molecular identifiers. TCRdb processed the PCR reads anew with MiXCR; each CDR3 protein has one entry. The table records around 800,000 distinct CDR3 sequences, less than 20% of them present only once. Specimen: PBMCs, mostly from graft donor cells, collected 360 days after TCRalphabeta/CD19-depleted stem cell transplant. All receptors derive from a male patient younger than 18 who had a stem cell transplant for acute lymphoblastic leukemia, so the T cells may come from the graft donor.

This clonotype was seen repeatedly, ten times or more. The DNA for the CDR3 is TGCGCCAGCAGCACGCCGGGGGTGAACACTGAAGCTTTCTTT. Translated, it gives CASSTPGVNTEAFF. The chain links TRBV5-1 to TRBJ1-1; possible D gene TRBD1, 5 bases. The CDR3 runs 14 residues. V was clipped by 4 bases and J by 0 bases, with 10 bases between them. Germline assignment: CDR1 SGHRS and CDR2 YFSETQ.

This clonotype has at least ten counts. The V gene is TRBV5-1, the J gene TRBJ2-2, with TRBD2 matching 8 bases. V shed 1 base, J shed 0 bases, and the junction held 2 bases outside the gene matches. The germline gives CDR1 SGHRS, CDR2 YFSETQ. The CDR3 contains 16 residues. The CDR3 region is CASSLLLAANTGELFF. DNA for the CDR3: TGCGCCAGCAGCTTGCTACTAGCGGCGAACACCGGGGAGCTGTTTTTT.

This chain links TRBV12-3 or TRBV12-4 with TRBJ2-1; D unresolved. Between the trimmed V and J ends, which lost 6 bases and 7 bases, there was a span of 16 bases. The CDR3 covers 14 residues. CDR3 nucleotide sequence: TGTGCCAGCAGCCCCAAAGGAACGCTAAATGAGCAGTTCTTC. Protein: CASSPKGTLNEQFF.

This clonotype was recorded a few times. The CDR3 nucleotides read TGTGCCAGCAGTCGACCCTTCCAAGAGACCCAGTACTTC. This sequence encodes CASSRPFQETQYF. The V and J genes are TRBV5-6 and TRBJ2-5; no reliable D call. Germline CDR1 is SGHDT and CDR2 is YYEEEE. This CDR3 region has 13 residues. Trimming left V 5 bases short and J 1 base short, with 9 bases between.

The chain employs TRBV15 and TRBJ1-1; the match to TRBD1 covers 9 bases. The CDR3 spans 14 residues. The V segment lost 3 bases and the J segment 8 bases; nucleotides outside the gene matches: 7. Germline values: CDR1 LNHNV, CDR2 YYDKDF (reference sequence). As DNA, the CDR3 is TGTGCCACCAGCAGGGGACAGGGCTTGCCCGAAGCTTTCTTT. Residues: CATSRGQGLPEAFF.

The CDR3 is CASRNSPQQAGYNEQFF. The CDR3 DNA reads as TGCGCCAGCAGAAACAGCCCCCAGCAAGCCGGCTACAATGAGCAGTTCTTC. This chain uses TRBV5-1 with TRBJ2-1; D remains ambiguous. Germline-derived CDR1 and CDR2 are SGHRS and YFSETQ. This CDR3 spans 17 amino acids. V lost 5 bases, J lost 3 bases, and 21 bases lay in between.

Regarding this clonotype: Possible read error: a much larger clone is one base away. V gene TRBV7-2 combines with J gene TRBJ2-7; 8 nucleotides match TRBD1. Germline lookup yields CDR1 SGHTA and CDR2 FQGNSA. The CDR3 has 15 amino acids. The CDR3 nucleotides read TGTGCCAGCAGCTTAGGAGGGACAGGAGCCTACGAGCGGTACTTC. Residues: CASSLGGTGAYERYF.

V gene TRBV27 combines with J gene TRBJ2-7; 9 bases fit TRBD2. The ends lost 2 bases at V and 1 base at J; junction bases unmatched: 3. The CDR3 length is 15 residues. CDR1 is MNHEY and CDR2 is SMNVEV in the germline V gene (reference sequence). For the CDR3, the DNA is TGTGCCAGCAGTTTAATAACTAGCGGGTCCTACGAGCAGTACTTC. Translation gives CASSLITSGSYEQYF.

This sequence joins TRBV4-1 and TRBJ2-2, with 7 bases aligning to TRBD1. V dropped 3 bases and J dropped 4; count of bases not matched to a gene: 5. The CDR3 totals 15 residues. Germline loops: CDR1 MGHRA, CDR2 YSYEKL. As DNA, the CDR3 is TGCGCCAGCAGCCACCGGACAGGCAGCACCGGGGAGCTGTTTTTT. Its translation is CASSHRTGSTGELFF.